This T cell receptor beta chain was profiled in a study of cytomegalovirus exposure and HLA in healthy donors (dated by TCRdb to 2015 to 2018). Study-wide context: An earlier analysis of 587 of the donors reported roughly 300 Gb of sequence data and 117 million unique TCR beta sequences obtained from roughly 170 million T cells. The number of donors typed differed by locus, with 629-630 for A, B, C, DRB1 and DQB1, around 560 for DQA1, 600 to 610 for DPA1, and around 430 for DPB1. The study aimed to test whether cataloging public T cell receptors could reveal signatures of past pathogen exposure. An earlier analysis of around 540 of the donors applied high-throughput TCR beta sequencing to assess whether each TCR beta V gene segment acted as functional or pseudogenic. Several DR-DQ haplotypes were handled as single units for association and clustering, since linkage in the cohort was strong. Donor age, sex, ethnicity and CMV serostatus were collected together with the repertoire data. A later analysis re-examined previously published TCR beta repertoires from roughly 650 donors and added high-resolution HLA genotyping to investigate patterns of TCR occurrence. Rather than drawing on any new phenotypic data, the later analysis identified candidate immune exposures from TCR beta sequences and the way those sequences occurred across donors. Class I and class II HLA loci were covered by the typing at four-digit resolution. Among some 400 genotyped donors of the cohort, an average of roughly 230,000 unique TCR beta nucleotide sequences was sequenced per donor, of which 15% to 20% were non-productive. Of the roughly 400 genotyped donors, 81% were placed in the genetic ancestry cluster associated with self-reported Caucasian donors. High-throughput TCR immunosequencing, statistical association of individual TCRs with disease status, and machine learning were combined to predict cytomegalovirus infection status. All discovery cohort repertoires had been generated using a single sequencing platform. In addition to the first cohort of roughly 700 subjects, a separate validation cohort of approximately 120 different subjects was used. Genome-wide SNP genotypes for about three fifths of the roughly 700 donors were used in a later genetic analysis, which treated that subset as a discovery cohort. The study used immunosequencing to profile the T cell repertoires of some 600 subjects and linked those repertoires to cytomegalovirus serostatus. Roughly 300 gigabases of sequencing data and approximately 84 million unique TCR sequences were included in an early release covering several hundred HLA-typed donors.

The cohort was made up of 500 to 800 healthy bone marrow donors. Cohort members were all nominally healthy when sampled, although unrecorded immune exposures were likely present. The donor tested CMV seronegative and was one of the 352 seronegative cohort members. Every donor gave a peripheral blood sample, and the peripheral blood mononuclear cells from that sample were used for TCR beta sequencing. Genomic DNA was extracted from the blood cell samples with the Qiagen DNeasy Blood Extraction Kit. Overall study results and their limits: It was suggested by the authors that the approach could potentially be generalized to other disease states and immunological phenotypes. Broadly in line with IMGT annotations, most TCR beta V segments showed up in productive rearrangements about 87% or about 30% of the time in an earlier analysis of several hundred of the donors. CMV serostatus was the only immune exposure information available for the cohort. In the study, some 180 TCR beta chains were listed as associated with cytomegalovirus. Roughly uniform sequencing depth across donors was assumed in presence/absence analyses, although this assumption may not hold. In this cohort, only TCR beta chains were sequenced, and detectable features were limited by the absence of alpha or paired-chain data. A later analysis found that HLA-associated TCR beta chains were more clonally expanded and had lower generation probabilities than equally common non-associated chains. According to a later analysis, most CMV-associated TCR beta chains appeared to be HLA-restricted, and the HLA associations seemed to be driven largely by CMV exposure. According to a later analysis, parvovirus B19, influenza, CMV and Epstein-Barr virus appeared linked to several top co-occurrence clusters. In a later analysis, TCR association rates were found to vary across HLA loci, with the most associated TCRs seen for DRB1 alleles and the fewest for HLA-C alleles. Three of the identified cytomegalovirus-associated TCR beta chains were confirmed in vitro to be specific for cytomegalovirus antigens. Approximately 18 rarely observed V segments, including chromosome 9 orphons, were excluded from the earlier analysis of some 590 of the donors because counts were too low. A group of highly shared sequence variants was considered likely to be a technical artifact of the sequencing pipeline. Because the 87-base-pair reads could not distinguish some IMGT-functional V segments, including TRBV6-2 and TRBV6-3, those segments were excluded. HLA typing was unavailable for some donors at each locus, so association tests used only the typed subset. A further reported finding was that TCR beta sequences accurately predicted the HLA-A and HLA-B alleles for most subjects in the first cohort. Correlated functional status among segregating V segments might be attributable to linkage disequilibrium, but an unknown experimental factor could not be ruled out. Most TCR sequences were observed very rarely across donors, whereas some public TCRs were present in many individuals. According to a later genetic analysis, donors in an Asian-associated ancestry cluster had fewer N-insertions in productive TCRs than the roughly 700-donor mean. At a false discovery rate of 0.05, a later analysis linked approximately 18,000 TCR beta sequences to specific HLA alleles. V-gene and J-gene trimming of TCR beta chains was associated with a missense DCLRE1C variant in a later genetic analysis, and the association was replicated in an independent cohort. When HLA alleles, especially DR and DQ, strongly co-occurred, attributing TCR associations to individual alleles was difficult. In both the original and validation cohorts, the classifier was reported to diagnose cytomegalovirus status with high specificity and sensitivity.

Concerning this clone itself: Its specific antigen is unknown. Within one base of it there is no much larger clone, and no base qualities were kept.

CDR1 and CDR2 are read off the germline V gene (reference sequence) as LNHDA and SQIVND. Between the V and J ends, shortened by 3 bases and 1 base respectively, the junction contains 9 bases. Its CDR3 holds 14 amino acids, cysteine through phenylalanine. Of all the DNA, just the CDR3 is kept, 42 bases in frame from base 1. Library creation used the immunoSEQ multiplex PCR assay. A mixture of 60 forward primers for TCR Vbeta segments and 13 reverse primers for TCR Jbeta segments was used in the multiplex PCR. The CDR3 region of rearranged TCR beta genes was amplified from genomic DNA by a multiplex PCR assay. The amplified TCR beta libraries were sequenced on the Illumina HiSeq System as 87-base-pair reads. Concerning the study's data processing: A later analysis counted approximately 76 million unique TCR beta chains across the approximately 700 repertoires, and about 10 million of these chains were shared by at least two donors. Raw reads were error-corrected and collapsed into unique sequences by a nearest-neighbor algorithm in which closely related sequences were merged to remove PCR and sequencing errors. V, D and J gene segments were assigned by aligning CDR3 sequences to IMGT reference sequences. For a sequence to be retained, a match of at least six nucleotides to both a V gene segment and a J gene segment was required. A rearrangement was called productive if the CDR3 had no stop codons and remained in frame with V and J, and every other rearrangement was called non-productive. CDR3 was defined according to IMGT convention as the region running from the second conserved V-encoded cysteine to the conserved J-encoded phenylalanine. The earlier analysis of 587 of the donors excluded any sequence lacking an unambiguous match to a single V gene segment. In an earlier analysis of approximately 610 of the donors, V segments were called functional above 56.7% productive rearrangements and were called segregating when the between-donor standard deviation exceeded 5%. A statistical classification framework was built for diagnosing cytomegalovirus status from the catalog of TCR beta chain sequences. V and J gene assignment, in a later analysis, came from comparing TCR nucleotide sequences with IMGT/GENE-DB human TR gene sequences. A later analysis assigned CDR3 sequences and most-parsimonious VDJ recombination scenarios with the TCRdist pipeline. In a later analysis, each TCR beta chain was defined by its CDR3 amino acid sequence together with its V-gene family, and reads lacking a unique V-gene family were excluded. To address suspected cross-contamination and a sequencing artifact, a later analysis removed some 620 highly shared, low-generation-probability nucleotide sequences. For each public chain, a later analysis derived a clonal expansion index from normalized ranks of inferred template counts within each repertoire. In a later analysis, generation probabilities were computed with a VDJ recombination model fitted to out-of-frame rearrangements, and the resulting probabilities were checked against IGoR. In a later analysis, TCR-TCR, TCR-HLA and TCR-CMV co-occurrence was scored with hypergeometric tests, and a repertoire-size bias correction was applied to TCR pairs. False discovery rates were estimated in a later analysis by permuting HLA or CMV assignments 20 times. A later analysis grouped co-occurring TCRs with DBSCAN, adding TCRdist sequence similarity when clustering within HLA-allele-positive subsets. Repertoires with fewer than 30,000 or more than 120,000 public chains, plus five repertoires with anomalous nucleotide sharing, were excluded from co-occurrence clustering. Held by TCRdb, this immuneACCESS table contains in-frame sequences only and omits some clones. Under half of the omission traces to an unresolved V gene where checked; the cause of the rest is unknown. Clonal size and the V and J genes are those of that table, whereas D and trimming came from the DNA. This sample comprises 120,000 to 150,000 clones, around 57% of them detected only once. The top ten clonotypes cover roughly 1.8% of the sample.

Material: PBMCs. The source of this sequence is a male donor in good health and CMV-seronegative. The V and J segments used are TRBV19 and TRBJ1-2; TRBD1 is a weak D gene call, 5 bases matching. The DNA reads TGTGCCAGTAGTATTGGAGGGGTTAACTATGGCTACACCTTC. The translation is CASSIGGVNYGYTF.